This T cell receptor beta chain was sequenced during a study of CD8 T cells in Susac syndrome. It was with random hexamers that 0.5 to 1 ug RNA was reverse transcribed. TCRdb reprocessed the immunoSEQ multiplex PCR reads via MiXCR and lists one record per CDR3 protein. This repertoire shows about 200,000 distinct CDR3 sequences, roughly 94% found once; its top ten account for 0.082%. The multiple sclerosis controls were treatment-naive patients with relapsing-remitting disease that was stable or active. FACS enriched CD8+ TEMRA cells, while bulk CD8+ and CD4+ were negatively isolated. Trimming stripped 0 bases from V and 9 bases from J, with 15 bases between. The CDR3 contains 15 residues. The germline gives CDR1 LGHDT, CDR2 YNNKEL (reference sequence).

The sequence was obtained from a human donor with multiple sclerosis. The V and J genes are TRBV3-1 and TRBJ1-5; D gene ambiguous. The sample was CD4+ T cells from PBMCs. The chain's CDR3 is CASSQEVGSGWPQHF. CDR3 nucleotide sequence: TGTGCCAGCAGCCAAGAGGTGGGCAGCGGGTGGCCCCAGCATTTT. The variable domain in full, completed from reference TRBV3-1 and TRBJ1-5, reads DTAVSQTPKYLVTQMGNDKSIKCEQNLGHDTMYWYKQDSKKFLKIMFSYNNKELIINETVPNRFSPKSPDKAHLNLHINSLELGDSAVYFCASSQEVGSGWPQHFGDGTRLSIL.